Following are 21 T cell receptor beta chains from one sample sequenced in a study of T cells in women clearing cervical HPV infection. This table comes from immunoSEQ multiplex PCR, and its TCRdb copy is limited to in-frame clones, with some not included. Here the sample table reports approximately 34,000 clones. Sequencing was carried out using blood buffy coat. The receptor source for this set is a woman between 18 and 70 years old with a cervical HPV16 infection that either progressed to CIN3+ or cleared (not recorded which).

With respect to this clone: Read sequence stops 3 residues before the CDR3 end, and the germline J gene provides the missing end. The chain links TRBV20-1 to TRBJ2-5; 7 bases fit TRBD1. The V segment lost 0 bases and the J segment 5 bases; nucleotides outside the gene matches: 9. The CDR3 has 15 residues. Germline CDR1 DFQATT, CDR2 SNEGSKA (reference sequence). The covered CDR3 bases are TGCAGTGCTAGAGACGGGACAGACCCTGGGGAGACC. Translation gives CSARDGTDPGET. The full CDR3 reads CSARDGTDPGETQYF.

On this clone itself: The sequenced fragment ends 3 residues before the CDR3 boundary, so the rest is inferred from the germline J gene. V gene TRBV30 combines with J gene TRBJ2-1; the match to TRBD2 covers 7 bases. V trimming: 3 bases; J trimming: 1 base; junction bases outside the gene matches: 6. Germline loops: CDR1 GTSNPN, CDR2 SVGIG (reference sequence). The CDR3 spans 15 residues. The CDR3 protein is CAWSRREWSYNEQFF. CDR3 bases read: TGTGCCTGGAGCAGGCGGGAGTGGTCCTACAATGAG.

Details on this clone: Coverage ceases 3 residues before the CDR3 finishes, and the germline J gene fills in the end. The chain links TRBV19 to TRBJ2-3, with TRBD1 identical over 8 bases. V dropped 5 bases and J dropped 4; count of bases not matched to a gene: 2. Germline loops: CDR1 LNHDA, CDR2 SQIVND (reference sequence). The CDR3 has 13 amino acids. The CDR3 is CASSSTGADTQYF. The covered CDR3 bases are TGTGCCAGTAGTTCGACAGGGGCAGATACG.

CDR3 DNA, as far as it was read: TGTGCCAGTAGTCTACAGGGGAGCTATGGC. It is translated as CASSLQGSYG. The entire CDR3 protein reads CASSLQGSYGYTF. The gene calls are TRBV19 and TRBJ1-2, with TRBD1 matching 7 bases. The DNA ends 3 residues before the CDR3 does, and the rest of the CDR3 is filled in from the germline J gene. The germline V gene encodes CDR1 LNHDA and CDR2 SQIVND (reference sequence). The ends lost 5 bases at V and 4 bases at J; junction bases unmatched: 4. This CDR3 has 13 amino acids. The full variable domain, in which reference TRBV19 and TRBJ1-2 provide the parts outside the CDR3, is DGGITQSPKYLFRKEGQNVTLSCEQNLNHDAMYWYRQDPGQGLRLIYYSQIVNDFQKGDIAEGYSVSREKKESFPLTVTSAQKNPTAFYLCASSLQGSYGYTFGSGTRLTVV.

About this clone itself: The missing CDR3 end, 3 residues past where the read stops, is filled in from the germline J gene. This chain joins TRBV7-1 and TRBJ1-4; D may be TRBD1 (6 bases). TRBV7-1 is an ORF, with its function uncertain. The CDR3 runs 20 residues. The V gene lost 3 bases and the J gene lost 2 bases, with 25 bases spanning the gap. The CDR3 sequence: CASSSKQVHRDDSTNEKLFF. The sequenced part of the CDR3 DNA is TGTGCCAGCAGCTCTAAACAGGTCCACAGGGACGATTCGACTAATGAAAAA.

In regard to this clone: The CDR3 is cut off 3 residues early in the read; its end comes from the germline J gene. This chain joins TRBV20-1 and TRBJ2-5; 10 bases fit TRBD1. The CDR3 length is 14 residues. The J segment lost 4 bases and the V segment lost 8 bases, leaving 10 bases of the junction unmatched. The germline V gene encodes CDR1 DFQATT and CDR2 SNEGSKA (reference sequence). CDR3 in amino acids: CSKEARDRGETQYF. CDR3 bases read: TGCAGTAAAGAAGCCCGGGACAGGGGAGAGACC.

Note on this clone: The CDR3 end falls 3 residues outside the read, so it is completed with the germline J gene. The V and J genes are TRBV6-2 or TRBV6-3 and TRBJ1-5; D remains ambiguous. This CDR3 comprises 13 residues. Germline V gene data show CDR1 as MNHEY and CDR2 as SVGEGT. V lost 6 bases to trimming and J lost 0 bases, with 6 bases between them. The CDR3 reads CASRLYSNQPQHF. The CDR3 DNA, read in part, is TGTGCCAGCAGACTGTATAGCAATCAGCCC.

Details on this clone: The DNA ends 3 residues before the CDR3 does, and the rest of the CDR3 is filled in from the germline J gene. The genes are TRBV18 and TRBJ2-3, with D perhaps TRBD1 (5 bases). Germline V gene sequence: CDR1 KGHSH, CDR2 LQKENI. This CDR3 region has 15 residues. The sequenced part of the CDR3 DNA is TGTGCCAGCTCACCACTGCAGGCAGGGAAAGAGACG. This gives the protein CASSPLQAGKET. The complete CDR3 protein is CASSPLQAGKETQYF.

A note on this clone: The read halts 3 residues ahead of the CDR3 end, with the missing end drawn from the germline J gene. This chain links TRBV6-1 with TRBJ1-4; TRBD1 matches 8 bases. This CDR3 region has 15 residues. CDR1 is MNHNS, CDR2 SASEGT, per germline. J was trimmed by 8 bases and V by 3 bases; bases with no gene match: 8. CDR3 loop: CASSETAAGGEKLFF. The DNA read from the CDR3 is TGTGCCAGCAGTGAGACGGCGGCAGGGGGCGAAAAA.

A note on this clone: The CDR3 end is not reached by the read, which stops 3 residues before it; the germline J gene fills it in. The V gene is TRBV5-1, the J gene TRBJ2-1; TRBD1 aligns across 7 bases. The CDR3 is made up of 17 amino acids. In germline, CDR1 is SGHRS, CDR2 YFSETQ. The V and J ends lost 2 bases and 4 bases, in that order; junction bases with no gene match: 12. The CDR3 bases that were read are TGCGCCAGCAGCTTCATCGGTAACAGGGGAGTTTACAATGAG. Its translation is CASSFIGNRGVYNE. The whole CDR3 region reads CASSFIGNRGVYNEQFF.

Concerning this clone itself: From the germline J gene comes the end of the CDR3, since the read stops 3 residues before it. The chain combines TRBV5-1 with TRBJ1-1, with 7 bases lining up with TRBD1. CDR3 length: 13 amino acids. Germline lookup yields CDR1 SGHRS and CDR2 YFSETQ. The V gene end was trimmed by 4 bases and the J gene end by 6 bases; junction bases not matched to a gene: 6. The DNA read from the CDR3 is TGCGCCAGCAGCGAGGGACAGCGAGCTGAA. Its translation is CASSEGQRAE. The full CDR3 sequence reads CASSEGQRAEAFF.

A word on this clone: The sequenced fragment ends 3 residues before the CDR3 boundary, so the rest is inferred from the germline J gene. The chain recombines TRBV19 with TRBJ2-5; the D gene is possibly TRBD2 (6 bases). CDR3 size: 14 residues. CDR1 is LNHDA, CDR2 SQIVND, per germline (reference sequence). V lost 5 bases and J lost 1, with 11 bases in between. CDR3 bases read: TGTGCCAGTAGTCCCGGGGGAGGCCAAGAGACC. It specifies CASSPGGGQET. The complete CDR3 sequence is CASSPGGGQETQYF.

In the case of this clone: The sequence runs out 3 residues before the end of the CDR3; the remainder is reconstructed from the germline J gene. V gene TRBV7-9 combines with J gene TRBJ1-6; D is unclear. Per germline, CDR1 SEHNR and CDR2 FQNEAQ (reference sequence). V was shortened by 3 bases and J by 9 bases, with 6 bases between the two germline ends. The length of the CDR3 is 12 residues. CDR3 DNA (partial): TGTGCCAGCAGCTTTAGGGCTTCACCC. Translation gives CASSFRASP. The whole CDR3 region reads CASSFRASPLHF.

Note on this clone: The CDR3 end is not reached by the read, which stops 3 residues before it; the germline J gene fills it in. The chain recombines TRBV4-2 with TRBJ2-2; TRBD2 matches 12 bases. Per the germline V gene, CDR1 is LGHNA and CDR2 is YNFKEQ. This CDR3 spans 19 amino acids. V lost 3 bases and J lost 4; bases outside the gene matches: 12. The part of the CDR3 DNA that was read is TGTGCCAGCAGCCAGGCTGGACTAGCGGGAAGTGTTCGCACCGGGGAG. This codes for CASSQAGLAGSVRTGE. In full, the CDR3 reads CASSQAGLAGSVRTGELFF.

As for this clone: From the germline J gene comes the end of the CDR3, since the read stops 3 residues before it. V gene TRBV30 combines with J gene TRBJ1-2, with D tentatively TRBD1 (5 bases). This CDR3 contains 14 residues. Germline-derived CDR1 and CDR2 are GTSNPN and SVGIG (reference sequence). CDR3 residues: CASPAPWGTDTYTF. Partial CDR3 DNA: TGTGCCTCCCCGGCCCCCTGGGGCACAGATACC.

With regard to this clone: The missing CDR3 end, 3 residues past where the read stops, is filled in from the germline J gene. The chain combines TRBV18 with TRBJ2-7, with TRBD1 identical over 8 bases. J was trimmed by 3 bases and V by 2 bases; bases with no gene match: 6. The CDR3 loop spans 15 amino acids. Germline V lookup: CDR1 KGHSH, CDR2 LQKENI. This CDR3 reads CASSPAGQDFYEQYF. The sequenced CDR3 bases are TGTGCCAGCTCACCAGCGGGACAGGATTTCTACGAG.

About this clone itself: The CDR3 end lies 3 residues beyond the end of the read and is filled in from the germline J gene. The V gene is TRBV19, the J gene TRBJ1-1; 10 bases agree with TRBD1. Germline V gene lookup returns CDR1 LNHDA and CDR2 SQIVND (reference sequence). The CDR3 extends over 14 amino acids. The CDR3 is CASSIGKDRGKAFF. CDR3 DNA (partial): TGTGCCAGTAGTATAGGAAAGGACAGGGGGAAG.

In regard to this clone: The read is 3 residues too short to cover the CDR3 end, so that end is filled in from the germline J gene. The V gene is TRBV5-1, the J gene TRBJ2-5, with D tentatively TRBD1 (6 bases). Trimming pared 3 bases from V and 1 base from J, leaving 10 bases between. This CDR3 comprises 14 residues. CDR1 and CDR2 (germline): SGHRS, YFSETQ. The CDR3 is CASSSGQIQETQYF. CDR3 DNA (partial): TGCGCCAGCAGCTCCGGACAGATCCAAGAGACC.

A remark on this clone: Read sequence stops 3 residues before the CDR3 end, and the germline J gene provides the missing end. This rearrangement joins TRBV11-2 to TRBJ2-3, with D perhaps matching TRBD1 (6 bases). V gave up 5 bases and J gave up 2 bases, with 11 bases separating them. CDR1 and CDR2 from the germline V gene are SGHAT and FQNNGV. This CDR3 contains 14 residues. This CDR3 reads CASSPGTSTDTQYF. Incomplete CDR3 DNA: TGTGCCAGCAGCCCGGGGACATCCACAGATACG.

Remarks on this clone: The CDR3 end is not reached by the read, which stops 3 residues before it; the germline J gene fills it in. This chain uses TRBV18 with TRBJ2-3; unclear D gene. The germline gives CDR1 KGHSH, CDR2 LQKENI. V lost 2 bases to trimming and J lost 4 bases, with 4 bases between them. The CDR3 runs 12 residues. CDR3 bases read: TGTGCCAGCTCACCAAAGGCAGATACG. Residues: CASSPKADT. The full-length CDR3 reads as CASSPKADTQYF.

With respect to this clone: The CDR3 end is not reached by the read, which stops 3 residues before it; the germline J gene fills it in. The V gene is TRBV7-2, the J gene TRBJ2-5, with 10 bases aligning to TRBD2. Germline values: CDR1 SGHTA, CDR2 FQGNSA. J was trimmed by 2 bases and V by 4 bases; bases with no gene match: 4. This CDR3 region has 15 residues. This CDR3 reads CASSSLAGIQETQYF. The CDR3 DNA, read in part, is TGTGCCAGCAGCTCACTAGCGGGGATACAAGAGACC.